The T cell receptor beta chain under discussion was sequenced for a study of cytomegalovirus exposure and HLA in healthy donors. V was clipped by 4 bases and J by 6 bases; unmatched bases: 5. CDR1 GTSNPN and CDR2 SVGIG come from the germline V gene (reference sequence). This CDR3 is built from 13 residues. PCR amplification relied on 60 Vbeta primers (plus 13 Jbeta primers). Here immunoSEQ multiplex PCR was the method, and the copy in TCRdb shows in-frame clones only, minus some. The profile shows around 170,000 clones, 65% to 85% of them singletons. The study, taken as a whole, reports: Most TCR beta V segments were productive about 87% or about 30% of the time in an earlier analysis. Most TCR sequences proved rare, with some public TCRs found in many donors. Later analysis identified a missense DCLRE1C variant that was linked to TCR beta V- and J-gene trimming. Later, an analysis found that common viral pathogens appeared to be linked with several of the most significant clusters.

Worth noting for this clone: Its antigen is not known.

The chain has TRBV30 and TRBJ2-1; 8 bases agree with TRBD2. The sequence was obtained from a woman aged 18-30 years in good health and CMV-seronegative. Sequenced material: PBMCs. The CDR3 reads CAWTSGFLNEQFF. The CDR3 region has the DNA TGTGCCTGGACTAGCGGGTTTCTCAATGAGCAGTTCTTC.